The subject of this entry is one TCR beta chain. No antigen is known for it. Researchers report isolating at least 7 million PBMCs per sample. The data were taken from a study of blood T cells in healthy people across ages. Study outcomes and limitations: TCR beta diversity per million T cells fell roughly linearly with age.

Primers used in a second PCR of roughly 7 to 12 cycles were a sample-barcoded 5' primer and a J-beta primer mix. TCRdb reprocessed the 5' RACE reads with MiXCR, giving one entry per CDR3 protein. Altogether about 690,000 distinct CDR3 sequences are present, roughly 43% being singletons, with the ten largest covering about 30%. Germline V gene data show CDR1 as SGHNT and CDR2 as YYREEE (reference sequence). V lost 4 bases and J lost 2, with 16 bases in between. The CDR3 contains 15 residues. Sequenced: blood. This clonotype originated in a man aged 80 or over in good health. The J gene is TRBJ2-7, the V gene TRBV5-4; D is perhaps TRBD1 or TRBD2 (5 bases each). As DNA, the CDR3 is TGTGCCAGCAGCCGTAAAGCTCCGGGACCCTACGAGCAGTACTTC. Its protein product is CASSRKAPGPYEQYF.